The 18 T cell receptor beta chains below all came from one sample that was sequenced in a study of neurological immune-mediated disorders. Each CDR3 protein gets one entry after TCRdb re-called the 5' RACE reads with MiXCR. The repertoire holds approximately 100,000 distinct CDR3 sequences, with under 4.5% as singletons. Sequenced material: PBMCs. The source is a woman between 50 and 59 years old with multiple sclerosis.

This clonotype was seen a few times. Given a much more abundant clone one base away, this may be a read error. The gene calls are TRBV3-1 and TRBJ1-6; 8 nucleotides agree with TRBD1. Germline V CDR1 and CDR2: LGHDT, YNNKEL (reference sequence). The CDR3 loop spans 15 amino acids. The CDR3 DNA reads TGTGCCAGCAGTCGCCAGGGGGCGTATAATTCACACCTCCACTTT. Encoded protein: CASSRQGAYNSHLHF.

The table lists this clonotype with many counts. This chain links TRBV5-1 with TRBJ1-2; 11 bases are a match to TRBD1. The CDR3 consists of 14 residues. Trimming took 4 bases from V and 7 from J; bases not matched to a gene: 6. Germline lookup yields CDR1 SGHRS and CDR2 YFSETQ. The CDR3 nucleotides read TGCGCCAGCAGCATGGACAGGGGGCGAGTTGGCTACACCTTC. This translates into CASSMDRGRVGYTF.

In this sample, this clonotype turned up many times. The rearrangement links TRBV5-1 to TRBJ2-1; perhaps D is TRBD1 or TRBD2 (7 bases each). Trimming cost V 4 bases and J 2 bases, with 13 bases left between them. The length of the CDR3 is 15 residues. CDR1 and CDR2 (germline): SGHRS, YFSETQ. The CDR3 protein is CASSIQGGPYNEQFF. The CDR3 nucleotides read TGCGCCAGCAGCATCCAGGGGGGGCCCTACAATGAGCAGTTCTTC. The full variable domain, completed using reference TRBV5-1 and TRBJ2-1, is KAGVTQTPRYLIKTRGQQVTLSCSPISGHRSVSWYQQTPGQGLQFLFEYFSETQRNKGNFPGRFSGRQFSNSRSEMNVSTLELGDSALYLCASSIQGGPYNEQFFGPGTRLTVL.

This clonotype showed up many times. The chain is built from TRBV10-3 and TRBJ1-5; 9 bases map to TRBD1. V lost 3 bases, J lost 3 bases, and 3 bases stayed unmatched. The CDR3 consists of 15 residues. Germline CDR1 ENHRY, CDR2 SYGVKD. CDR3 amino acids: CAISDGTGFNQPQHF. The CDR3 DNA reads TGTGCCATCAGTGACGGGACAGGGTTCAATCAGCCCCAGCATTTT.

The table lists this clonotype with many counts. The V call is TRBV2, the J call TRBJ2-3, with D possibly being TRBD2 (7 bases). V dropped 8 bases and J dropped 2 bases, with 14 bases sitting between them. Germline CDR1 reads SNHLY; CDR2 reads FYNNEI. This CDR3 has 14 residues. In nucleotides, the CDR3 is TGTGCCAGCGTAGAGGGGGGGGTCACAGATACGCAGTATTTT. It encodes CASVEGGVTDTQYF.

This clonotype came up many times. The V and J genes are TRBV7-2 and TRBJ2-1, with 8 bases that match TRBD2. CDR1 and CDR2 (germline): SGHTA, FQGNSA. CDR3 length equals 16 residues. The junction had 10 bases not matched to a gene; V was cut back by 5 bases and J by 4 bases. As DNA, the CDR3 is TGTGCCAGCAGCAAACACGGGGGGGGAACTTACAATGAGCAGTTCTTC. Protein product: CASSKHGGGTYNEQFF. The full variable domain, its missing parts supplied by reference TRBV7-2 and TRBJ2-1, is GAGVSQSPSNKVTEKGKDVELRCDPISGHTALYWYRQSLGQGLEFLIYFQGNSAPDKSGLPSDRFSAERTGGSVSTLTIQRTQQEDSAVYLCASSKHGGGTYNEQFFGPGTRLTVL.

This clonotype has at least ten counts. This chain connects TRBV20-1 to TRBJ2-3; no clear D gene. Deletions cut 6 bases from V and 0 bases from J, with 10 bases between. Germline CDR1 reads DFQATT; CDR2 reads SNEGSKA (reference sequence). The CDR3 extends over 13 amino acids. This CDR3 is CSAPVWSTDTQYF. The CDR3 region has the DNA TGCAGTGCCCCGGTCTGGAGCACAGATACGCAGTATTTT.

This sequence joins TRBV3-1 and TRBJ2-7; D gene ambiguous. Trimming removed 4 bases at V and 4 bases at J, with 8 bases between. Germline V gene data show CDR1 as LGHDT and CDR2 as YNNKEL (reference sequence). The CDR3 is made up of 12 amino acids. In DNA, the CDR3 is TGTGCCAGCAGCCCCAAAGGGTACGAGCAGTACTTC. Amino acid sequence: CASSPKGYEQYF.

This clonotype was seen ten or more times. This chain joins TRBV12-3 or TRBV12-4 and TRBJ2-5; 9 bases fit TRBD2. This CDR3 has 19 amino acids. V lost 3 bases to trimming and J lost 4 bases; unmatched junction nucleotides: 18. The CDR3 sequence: CASSFNGGGAVFRGETQYF. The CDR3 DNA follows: TGTGCCAGCAGTTTCAATGGCGGGGGGGCAGTTTTTAGGGGAGAGACCCAGTACTTC.

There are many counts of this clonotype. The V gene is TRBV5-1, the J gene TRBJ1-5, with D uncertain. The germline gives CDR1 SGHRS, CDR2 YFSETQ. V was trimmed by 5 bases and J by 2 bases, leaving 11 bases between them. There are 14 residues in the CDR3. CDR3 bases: TGCGCCAGCAGTTCGACCGTGGGCAATCAGCCCCAGCATTTT. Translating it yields CASSSTVGNQPQHF.

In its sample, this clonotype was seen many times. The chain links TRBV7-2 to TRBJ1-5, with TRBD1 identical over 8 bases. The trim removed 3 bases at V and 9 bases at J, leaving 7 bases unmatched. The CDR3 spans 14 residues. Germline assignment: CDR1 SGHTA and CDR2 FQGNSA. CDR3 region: CASSFNRGEGPQHF. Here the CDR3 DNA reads TGTGCCAGCAGCTTCAACAGGGGGGAGGGGCCCCAGCATTTT. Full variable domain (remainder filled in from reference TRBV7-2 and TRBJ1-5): GAGVSQSPSNKVTEKGKDVELRCDPISGHTALYWYRQSLGQGLEFLIYFQGNSAPDKSGLPSDRFSAERTGGSVSTLTIQRTQQEDSAVYLCASSFNRGEGPQHFGDGTRLSIL.

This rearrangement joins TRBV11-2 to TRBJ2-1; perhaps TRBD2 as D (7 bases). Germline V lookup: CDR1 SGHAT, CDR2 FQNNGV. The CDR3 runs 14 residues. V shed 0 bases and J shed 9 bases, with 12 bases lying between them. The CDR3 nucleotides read TGTGCCAGCAGCTTAGAGAGGGGGGGGCTTGAGCAGTTCTTC. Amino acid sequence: CASSLERGGLEQFF.

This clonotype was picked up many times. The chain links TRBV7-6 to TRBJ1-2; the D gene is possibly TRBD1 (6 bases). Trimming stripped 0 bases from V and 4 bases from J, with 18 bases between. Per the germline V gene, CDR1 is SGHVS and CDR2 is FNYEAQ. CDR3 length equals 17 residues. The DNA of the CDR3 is TGTGCCAGCAGCTTAGCTTCCCAACAGGGATCCCTCTATGGCTACACCTTC. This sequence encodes CASSLASQQGSLYGYTF.

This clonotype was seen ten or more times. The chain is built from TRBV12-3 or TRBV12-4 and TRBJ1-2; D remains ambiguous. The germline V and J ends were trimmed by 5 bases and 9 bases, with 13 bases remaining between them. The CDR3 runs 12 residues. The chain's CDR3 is CASSLDVFSYTF. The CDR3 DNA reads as TGTGCCAGCAGTCTCGACGTTTTCAGCTACACCTTC.

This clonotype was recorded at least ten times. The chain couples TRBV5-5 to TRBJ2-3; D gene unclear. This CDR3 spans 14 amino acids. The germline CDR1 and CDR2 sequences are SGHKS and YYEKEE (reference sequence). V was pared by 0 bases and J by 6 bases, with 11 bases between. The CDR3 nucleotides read TGTGCCAGCAGCTTGGACCAGCGAATGGATACGCAGTATTTT. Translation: CASSLDQRMDTQYF. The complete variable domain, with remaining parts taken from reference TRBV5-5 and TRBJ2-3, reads DAGVTQSPTHLIKTRGQQVTLRCSPISGHKSVSWYQQVLGQGPQFIFQYYEKEERGRGNFPDRFSARQFPNYSSELNVNALLLGDSALYLCASSLDQRMDTQYFGPGTRLTVL.

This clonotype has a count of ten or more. The CDR3 loop is CASSSGSNTGELFF. Written as DNA, the CDR3 is TGTGCCAGCAGCTCGGGATCGAACACCGGGGAGCTGTTTTTT. The V call is TRBV5-6, the J call TRBJ2-2; tentatively, D is TRBD2 (5 bases). There are 14 residues in the CDR3. CDR1 and CDR2 from the germline V gene are SGHDT and YYEEEE. V gave up 3 bases and J gave up 0 bases, with 6 bases separating them.

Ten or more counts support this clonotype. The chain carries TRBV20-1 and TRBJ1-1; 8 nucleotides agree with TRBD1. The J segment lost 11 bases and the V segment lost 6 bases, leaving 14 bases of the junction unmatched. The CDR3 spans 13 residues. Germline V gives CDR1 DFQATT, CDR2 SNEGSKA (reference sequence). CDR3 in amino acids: CSAPTGVRFGAFF. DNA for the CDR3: TGCAGTGCCCCGACAGGGGTAAGATTTGGGGCTTTCTTT.

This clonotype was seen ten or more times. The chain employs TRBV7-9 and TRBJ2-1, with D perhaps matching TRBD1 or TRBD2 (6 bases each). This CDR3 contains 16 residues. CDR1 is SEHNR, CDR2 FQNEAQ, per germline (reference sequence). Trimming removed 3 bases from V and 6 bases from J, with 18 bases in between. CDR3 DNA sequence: TGTGCCAGCAGCTTTGTTAGGGGGGCCAGTGGCAATGAGCAGTTCTTC. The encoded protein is CASSFVRGASGNEQFF.